The clone carrying this TCR beta chain appeared many times. No antigen is known for it. This record comes from a study of T-cell reconstitution after alpha-beta-depleted transplantation in children. Study-level results: Some patients owed their high day-60 TCRbeta diversity to surviving recipient T cells and thymic progenitors. At one year after transplant, newly produced T cells mostly accounted for T-cell counts and diversity.

Preparation of the TCRbeta library was carried out with unique molecular identifiers. TCRdb redid the calling of the PCR reads with MiXCR, one entry per CDR3 protein. Counted here are a few hundred thousand distinct CDR3 sequences, more than 20% occurring once; the ten biggest clones make up about 5%. The clonotype originates from a female patient aged 2-9 years who had a stem cell transplant for congenital amegakaryocytic thrombocytopenia, so the T cells may come from the graft donor. This specimen consisted of PBMCs, mostly from graft donor cells, obtained 360 days after TCRalphabeta/CD19-depleted stem cell transplant.

The CDR3 nucleotides read TGTGCCATCAGTGAGTCGGGCAGGATCTACGAGCAGTACTTC. Translating gives CAISESGRIYEQYF. The J gene is TRBJ2-7, the V gene TRBV10-3, with D hard to call. V dropped 0 bases and J dropped 3 bases, with 9 bases sitting between them. Germline assignment: CDR1 ENHRY and CDR2 SYGVKD. The CDR3 spans 14 residues.